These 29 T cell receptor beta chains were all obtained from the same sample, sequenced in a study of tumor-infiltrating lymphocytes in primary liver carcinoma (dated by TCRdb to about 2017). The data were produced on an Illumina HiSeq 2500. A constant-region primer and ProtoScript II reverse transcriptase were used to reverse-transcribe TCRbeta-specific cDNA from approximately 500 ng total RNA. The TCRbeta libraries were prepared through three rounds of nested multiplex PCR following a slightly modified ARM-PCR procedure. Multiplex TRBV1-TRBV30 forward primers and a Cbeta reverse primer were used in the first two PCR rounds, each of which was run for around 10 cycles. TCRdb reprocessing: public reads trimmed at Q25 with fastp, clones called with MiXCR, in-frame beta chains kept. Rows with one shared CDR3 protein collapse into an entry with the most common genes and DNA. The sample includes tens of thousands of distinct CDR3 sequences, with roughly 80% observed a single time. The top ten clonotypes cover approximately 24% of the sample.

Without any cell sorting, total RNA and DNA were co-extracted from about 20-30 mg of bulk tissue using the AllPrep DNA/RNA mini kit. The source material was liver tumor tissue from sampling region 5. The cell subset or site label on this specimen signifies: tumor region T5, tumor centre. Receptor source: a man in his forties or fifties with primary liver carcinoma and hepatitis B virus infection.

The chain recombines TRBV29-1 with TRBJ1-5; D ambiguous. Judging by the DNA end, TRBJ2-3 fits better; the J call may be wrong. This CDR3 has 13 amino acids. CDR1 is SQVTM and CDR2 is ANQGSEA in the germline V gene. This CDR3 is CSVEIGWNQPQYF. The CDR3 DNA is TGCAGCGTTGAGATAGGGTGGAATCAGCCCCAGTATTTT.

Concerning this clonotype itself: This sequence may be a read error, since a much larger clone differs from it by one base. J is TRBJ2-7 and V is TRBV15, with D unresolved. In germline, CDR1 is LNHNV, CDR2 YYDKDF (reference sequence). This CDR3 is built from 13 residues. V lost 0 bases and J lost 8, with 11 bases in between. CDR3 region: CATSRDTLRKQYF. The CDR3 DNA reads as TGTGCCACCAGCAGAGACACGTTACGCAAGCAGTACTTC. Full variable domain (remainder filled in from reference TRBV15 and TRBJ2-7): DAMVIQNPRYQVTQFGKPVTLSCSQTLNHNVMYWYQQKSSQAPKLLFHYYDKDFNNEADTPDNFQSRRPNTSFCFLDIRSPGLGDTAMYLCATSRDTLRKQYFGPGTRLTVT.

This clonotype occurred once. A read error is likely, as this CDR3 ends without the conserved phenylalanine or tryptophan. The CDR3 DNA is TGTGTCAGCAGCTTAATAGCGTCAGACTATGGCTACACCTCC. Its translation: CVSSLIASDYGYTS. The chain uses TRBV7-8 and TRBJ1-2; no definite D call. The germline gives CDR1 SGHVS, CDR2 FQNEAQ. The CDR3 totals 14 residues.

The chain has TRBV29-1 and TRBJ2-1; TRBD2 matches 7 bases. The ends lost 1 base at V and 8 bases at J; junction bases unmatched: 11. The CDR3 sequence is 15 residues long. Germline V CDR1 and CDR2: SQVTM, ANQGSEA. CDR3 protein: CSVEGKRGLDYEQFF. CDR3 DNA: TGCAGCGTTGAAGGGAAGCGGGGACTTGACTATGAGCAGTTCTTC.

CDR3 amino acids: CASSFVTSGEQFF. DNA of the CDR3: TGTGCCAGCAGCTTCGTGACTAGCGGTGAGCAGTTCTTC. V and J are TRBV28 and TRBJ2-1; 9 bases are a match to TRBD2. The CDR3 is 13 residues long. Looked up from germline, CDR1 is MDHEN and CDR2 is SYDVKM. Trimming cost V 6 bases and J 9 bases; bases outside gene matches: 6. The full variable domain, its missing parts supplied by reference TRBV28 and TRBJ2-1, is DVKVTQSSRYLVKRTGEKVFLECVQDMDHENMFWYRQDPGLGLRLIYFSYDVKMKEKGDIPEGYSVSREKKERFSLILESASTNQTSMYLCASSFVTSGEQFFGPGTRLTVL.

The CDR3 loop reads CASSRDGTSNGYTF. The CDR3 nucleotides read TGTGCCAGCAGTCGTGACGGAACTTCTAATGGCTACACCTTC. V usage is TRBV6-2 or TRBV6-3 and J usage is TRBJ1-2; no clear D gene. Germline V gene lookup returns CDR1 MNHEY and CDR2 SVGEGT. The CDR3 runs 14 residues. Trimming stripped 5 bases from V and 6 bases from J, with 16 bases between.

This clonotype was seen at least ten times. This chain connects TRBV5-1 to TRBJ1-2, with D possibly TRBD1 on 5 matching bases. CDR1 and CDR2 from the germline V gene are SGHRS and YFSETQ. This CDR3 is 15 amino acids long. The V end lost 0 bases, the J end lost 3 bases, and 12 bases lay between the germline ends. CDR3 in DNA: TGCGCCAGCAGCTTGGCCGGAGGAGGGGACTATGGCTACACCTTC. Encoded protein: CASSLAGGGDYGYTF.

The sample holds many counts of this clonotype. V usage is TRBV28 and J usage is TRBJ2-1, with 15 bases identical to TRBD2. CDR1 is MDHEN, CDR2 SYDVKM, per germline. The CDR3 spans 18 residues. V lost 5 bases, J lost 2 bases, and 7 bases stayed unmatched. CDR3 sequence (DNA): TGTGCCAGCAGTCCCCTCGGACTAGCGGGAGGGCCCTACAATGAGCAGTTCTTC. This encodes CASSPLGLAGGPYNEQFF.

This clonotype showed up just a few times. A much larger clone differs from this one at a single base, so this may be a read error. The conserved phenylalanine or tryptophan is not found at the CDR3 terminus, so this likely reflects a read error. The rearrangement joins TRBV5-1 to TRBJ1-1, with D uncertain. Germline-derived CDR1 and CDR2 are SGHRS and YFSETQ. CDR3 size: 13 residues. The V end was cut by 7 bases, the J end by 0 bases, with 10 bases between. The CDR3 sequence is CASAGLLNTEAFL. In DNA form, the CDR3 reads TGCGCCAGCGCTGGACTCCTGAACACTGAAGCTTTCCTT.

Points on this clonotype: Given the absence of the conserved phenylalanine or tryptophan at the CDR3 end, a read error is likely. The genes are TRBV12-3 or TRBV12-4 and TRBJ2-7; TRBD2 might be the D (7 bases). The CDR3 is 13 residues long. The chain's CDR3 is CARSLGGAGEQYY. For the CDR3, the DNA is TGTGCCAGGAGTTTAGGGGGGGCCGGGGAGCAGTACTAC.

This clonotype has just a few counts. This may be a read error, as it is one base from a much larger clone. CDR3 in DNA: TGTACCAGCACCCGGGGGCCCAACAATGAGCAGTTCTTC. Its protein is CTSTRGPNNEQFF. The chain uses TRBV5-6 and TRBJ2-1, with D perhaps given as TRBD1 or TRBD2 (6 bases each). CDR1 SGHDT and CDR2 YYEEEE come from the germline V gene. This CDR3 region has 13 residues.

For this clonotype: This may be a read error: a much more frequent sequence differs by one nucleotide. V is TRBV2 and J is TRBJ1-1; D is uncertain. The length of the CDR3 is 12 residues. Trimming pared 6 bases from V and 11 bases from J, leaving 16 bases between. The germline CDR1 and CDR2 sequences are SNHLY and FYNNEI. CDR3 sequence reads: CASRVAVPDAFF. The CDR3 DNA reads TGTGCCAGCAGGGTGGCCGTACCGGATGCTTTCTTT.

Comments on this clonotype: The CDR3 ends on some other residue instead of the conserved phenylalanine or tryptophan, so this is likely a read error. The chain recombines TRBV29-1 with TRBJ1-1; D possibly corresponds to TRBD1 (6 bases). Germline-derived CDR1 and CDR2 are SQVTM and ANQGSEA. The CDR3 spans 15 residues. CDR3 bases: TGCAGCGTTGGAGGGGGGTGGGGTATGAACACCGAAGCTTTCATT. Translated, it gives CSVGGGWGMNTEAFI.

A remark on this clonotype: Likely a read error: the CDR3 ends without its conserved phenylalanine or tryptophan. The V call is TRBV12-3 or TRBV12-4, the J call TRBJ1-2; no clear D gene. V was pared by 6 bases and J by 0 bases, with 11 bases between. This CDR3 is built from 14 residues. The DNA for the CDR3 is TGTGCCAGCAGCCCCTCGGAGACTAACTATGGCTACACCTCC. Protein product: CASSPSETNYGYTS.

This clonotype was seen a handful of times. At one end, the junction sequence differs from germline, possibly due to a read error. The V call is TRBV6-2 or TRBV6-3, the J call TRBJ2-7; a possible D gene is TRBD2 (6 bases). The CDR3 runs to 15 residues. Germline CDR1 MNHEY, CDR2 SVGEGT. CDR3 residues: CASSTPTRGGYEQYF. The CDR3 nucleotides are TGTGCCAGCAGCACTCCAACTAGAGGAGGGTACGAACAGTACTTC.

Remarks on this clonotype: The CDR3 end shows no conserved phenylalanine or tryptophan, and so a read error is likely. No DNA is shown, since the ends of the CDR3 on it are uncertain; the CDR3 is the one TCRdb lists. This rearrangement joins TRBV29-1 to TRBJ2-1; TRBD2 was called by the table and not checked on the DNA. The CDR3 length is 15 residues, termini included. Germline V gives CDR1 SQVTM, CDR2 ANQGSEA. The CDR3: CSVGLAGGFYNEQLV.

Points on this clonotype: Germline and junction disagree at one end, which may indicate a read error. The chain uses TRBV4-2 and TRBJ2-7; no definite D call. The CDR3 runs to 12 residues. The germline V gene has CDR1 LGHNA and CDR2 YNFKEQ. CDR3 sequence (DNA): TGTGCCAGCAGCCAAGTATGCTACGAGCAATACTTC. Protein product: CASSQVCYEQYF.

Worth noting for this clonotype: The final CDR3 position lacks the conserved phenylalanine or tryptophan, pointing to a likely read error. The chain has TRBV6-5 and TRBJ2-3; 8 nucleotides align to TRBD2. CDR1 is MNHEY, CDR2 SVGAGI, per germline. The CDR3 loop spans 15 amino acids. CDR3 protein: CASSLSTGGSDMQYS. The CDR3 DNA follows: TGTGCCAGCAGTCTCTCGACGGGAGGGTCGGATATGCAGTATTCT.

The DNA for the CDR3 is TGTGCCAGCAGTCACGACGGAACTATTAATGGCTACACCTTC. Translation gives CASSHDGTINGYTF. V and J are TRBV6-2 or TRBV6-3 and TRBJ1-2; D unresolved. This CDR3 has 14 residues. Trimming shortened V by 5 bases and J by 6 bases, and 16 bases separated the two germline ends. In germline, CDR1 is MNHEY, CDR2 SVGEGT.

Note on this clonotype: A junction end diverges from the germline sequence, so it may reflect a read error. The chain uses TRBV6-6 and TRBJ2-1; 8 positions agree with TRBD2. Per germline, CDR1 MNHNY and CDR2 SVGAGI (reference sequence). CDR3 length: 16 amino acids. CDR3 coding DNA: TGTACCAGCAGTTGCCAGGGCGGGGGGCCCGGCAATGAGCAGTTCTTC. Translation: CTSSCQGGGPGNEQFF.

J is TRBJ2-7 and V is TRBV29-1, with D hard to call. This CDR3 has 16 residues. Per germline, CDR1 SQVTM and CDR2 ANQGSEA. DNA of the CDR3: TGCAGTACCATGACATCTGGAACCGGCACTCCCTACGAGCAGTACTTC. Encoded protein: CSTMTSGTGTPYEQYF.

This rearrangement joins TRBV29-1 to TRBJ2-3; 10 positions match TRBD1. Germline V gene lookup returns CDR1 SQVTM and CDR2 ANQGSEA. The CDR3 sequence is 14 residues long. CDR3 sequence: CSIYGTGASDTQYF. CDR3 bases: TGCAGTATTTACGGGACAGGGGCGTCAGATACGCAGTATTTT.

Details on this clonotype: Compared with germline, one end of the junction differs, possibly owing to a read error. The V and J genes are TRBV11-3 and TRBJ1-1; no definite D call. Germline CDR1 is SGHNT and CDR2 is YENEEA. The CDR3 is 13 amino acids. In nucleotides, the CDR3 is TGTACCAGCAGCTTAGCAGTTAACACTGAAATTTTCTTT. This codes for CTSSLAVNTEIFF.

The DNA for the CDR3 is TGTACCCGGAGTGTTGGGGACTTCTCCTACGAGCAGTACTTC. It specifies CTRSVGDFSYEQYF. This chain uses TRBV30 with TRBJ2-7, with a weak D call TRBD2 (6 bases). Germline V CDR1 and CDR2: GTSNPN, SVGIG (reference sequence). The CDR3 length is 14 residues.

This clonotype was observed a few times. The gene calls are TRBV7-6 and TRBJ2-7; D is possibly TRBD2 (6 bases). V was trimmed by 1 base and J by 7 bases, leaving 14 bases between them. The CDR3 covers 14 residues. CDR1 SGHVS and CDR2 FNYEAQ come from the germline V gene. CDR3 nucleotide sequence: TGTGCCAGCAGCTTAGGAGGCGGGGAGACGGAGCAGTACTTC. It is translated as CASSLGGGETEQYF.

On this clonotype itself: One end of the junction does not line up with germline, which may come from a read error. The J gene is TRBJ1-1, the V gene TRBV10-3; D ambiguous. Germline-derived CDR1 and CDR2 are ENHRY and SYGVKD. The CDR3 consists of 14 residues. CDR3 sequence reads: CATSGIHGSTEAFF. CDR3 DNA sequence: TGTGCCACCAGTGGTATTCATGGGAGTACTGAAGCTTTCTTT.

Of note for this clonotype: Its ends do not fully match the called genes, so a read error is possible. CDR3 protein: CASSLGGTDLGKNIQYF. The CDR3 DNA follows: TGCGCCAGCAGCTTGGGAGGGACAGACCTAGGCAAAAACATTCAATACTTC. The V call is TRBV5-1, the J call TRBJ2-4, with TRBD1 identical over 7 bases. This CDR3 comprises 17 residues. Germline values: CDR1 SGHRS, CDR2 YFSETQ.

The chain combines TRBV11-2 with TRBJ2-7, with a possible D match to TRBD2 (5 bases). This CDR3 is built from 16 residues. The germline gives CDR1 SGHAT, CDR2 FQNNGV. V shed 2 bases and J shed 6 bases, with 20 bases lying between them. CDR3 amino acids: CASSLKPSSSWVEQYF. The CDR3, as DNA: TGTGCCAGCAGCTTAAAACCTAGCAGTAGCTGGGTCGAGCAGTACTTC.

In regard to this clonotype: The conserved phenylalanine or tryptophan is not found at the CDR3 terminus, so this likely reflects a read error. This CDR3 is CSRSYSPQQPQHL. CDR3 in DNA: TGTTCCAGAAGTTACTCCCCCCAACAGCCCCAGCATCTT. The V gene is TRBV6-5, the J gene TRBJ1-5; D is undetermined. The germline V gene encodes CDR1 MNHEY and CDR2 SVGAGI. The CDR3 length is 13 residues.